This T cell receptor beta chain was identified in a study of cytomegalovirus exposure and HLA in healthy donors (dated by TCRdb to about 2017). Broadly, across the study: An earlier analysis of about 530 of the donors reported 276 Gb of sequence data and 100 million to 120 million unique TCR beta sequences obtained from roughly 180 million T cells. Donor age, sex, ethnicity and CMV serostatus were compiled together with the repertoire data. Among roughly 370 genotyped donors of the cohort, an average of approximately 240,000 unique TCR beta nucleotide sequences were sequenced per donor, about a sixth of them non-productive. Besides the first cohort of under 700 subjects, a separate validation cohort made up of 95 to 150 different subjects was used. A later genetic analysis used genome-wide SNP genotypes for about 55% of the 666 donors, treating that subset as a discovery cohort. A later analysis re-analyzed previously published TCR beta repertoires from 500 to 700 donors and added high-resolution HLA genotyping to study TCR occurrence patterns. About 300 gigabases of sequencing data and approximately 80 million unique TCR sequences were included in an early release covering roughly 700 HLA-typed donors. The study combined high-throughput TCR immunosequencing, statistical association of individual TCRs with disease status, and machine learning to predict cytomegalovirus infection status. All discovery cohort repertoires had been generated on a single sequencing platform. In an earlier analysis of roughly 580 of the donors, high-throughput TCR beta sequencing was used to judge whether each TCR beta V gene segment behaved as functional or pseudogenic. Of the approximately 400 genotyped donors, 65% to 90% fell in the genetic ancestry cluster associated with self-reported Caucasian donors. Rather than drawing on any new phenotypic data, the later analysis identified candidate immune exposures from TCR beta sequences and the way those sequences occurred across donors. The study was designed to test whether signatures of past pathogen exposure could be identified by cataloging public T cell receptors. A handful of DR-DQ haplotypes were handled as single units for association and clustering because linkage in the cohort was strong. The study profiled the T cell repertoires of hundreds of subjects by immunosequencing and related them to cytomegalovirus serostatus. Typing coverage varied by locus: 629-630 donors for A, B, C, DRB1 and DQB1; approximately 560 for DQA1; about 590 for DPA1; around 450 for DPB1. Both class I and class II loci were covered by HLA typing, at four-digit resolution. The research as a whole found: Specific HLA alleles were associated with 15,000 to 20,000 TCR beta sequences at a false discovery rate of 0.05 in a later analysis. The presence/absence analyses assumed that sequencing depth was roughly uniform across donors, and that assumption may not be true. A group of highly shared sequence variants was considered likely to be a technical artifact of the sequencing pipeline. Because counts were too low, roughly 18 rarely observed V segments, including chromosome 9 orphons, were left out of the earlier analysis of about 500 of the donors. In a later analysis, TCR association rates were found to vary across HLA loci, with the most associated TCRs seen for DRB1 alleles and the fewest for HLA-C alleles. According to a later genetic analysis, donors in an Asian-associated ancestry cluster had fewer N-insertions in productive TCRs than the roughly 670-donor mean. A further reported finding was that TCR beta sequences accurately predicted the HLA-A and HLA-B alleles for most subjects in the first cohort. A later analysis reported that several top co-occurrence clusters appeared linked to parvovirus B19, influenza, CMV and Epstein-Barr virus. This cohort had only TCR beta chains sequenced, and the lack of alpha or paired-chain data limited which features could be detected. Most TCR sequences were seen in very few donors, while some public TCRs were found in many individuals. Immune exposure information for the cohort was limited to CMV serostatus. In vitro tests confirmed that a few of the cytomegalovirus-associated TCR beta chains recognize cytomegalovirus antigens. In a later analysis, HLA-associated TCR beta chains were found to be more clonally expanded and to have lower generation probabilities than equally common non-associated chains. In an earlier analysis of some 500 of the donors, most TCR beta V segments appeared in productive rearrangements about 90% or about 30% of the time, broadly matching IMGT annotations. The classifier was reported to diagnose cytomegalovirus status with high specificity and sensitivity in both the original and validation cohorts. According to the authors, the approach could potentially be generalized to other disease states and immunological phenotypes. HLA typing was unavailable for some donors at each locus, so association tests used only the typed subset. A later genetic analysis associated a missense DCLRE1C variant with V-gene and J-gene trimming of TCR beta chains, and an independent cohort replicated the association. Assigning TCR associations to individual alleles was difficult when HLA alleles, especially DR and DQ, strongly co-occurred. The study listed 164 TCR beta chains as associated with cytomegalovirus. Linkage disequilibrium might explain the correlated functional status among segregating V segments, but an unknown experimental factor could not be excluded. Some IMGT-functional V segments, including TRBV6-2 and TRBV6-3, could not be distinguished by the 87-base-pair reads and were therefore excluded. According to a later analysis, most CMV-associated TCR beta chains appeared to be HLA-restricted, and the HLA associations seemed to be driven largely by CMV exposure.

Taken from cysteine to phenylalanine, the CDR3 has 14 residues. Only the CDR3 region is kept as DNA, spanning 42 bases read in frame from base 1. CDR1 SGHVS and CDR2 FNYEAQ are derived from the germline V gene. Deletion took 3 bases off V and 1 base off J, with a span of 4 bases between the germline ends. Remarks on this clone: There is no known antigen for this receptor. Base qualities were left out, and no much larger clone turns up one base away.

Library method: the immunoSEQ multiplex PCR assay. The multiplex PCR relied on a mix of 60 forward primers for TCR Vbeta segments and 13 reverse primers for TCR Jbeta segments. The CDR3 region of rearranged TCR beta genes was amplified from genomic DNA by a multiplex PCR assay. On the Illumina HiSeq System, the amplified TCR beta libraries were sequenced as 87-base-pair reads. As for the authors' bioinformatics: A later analysis counted about 76 million unique TCR beta chains across the 690 or so repertoires, and some 11 million of these chains were shared by at least two donors. Raw reads were error-corrected and collapsed into unique sequences with a nearest-neighbor algorithm that merged closely related sequences to remove PCR and sequencing errors. V, D and J gene segments were assigned by aligning CDR3 sequences to IMGT reference sequences. Each retained sequence needed at least a six-nucleotide match to both a V gene segment and a J gene segment. A rearrangement counted as productive if the CDR3 had no stop codons and remained in frame with V and J, and every other rearrangement counted as non-productive. CDR3 was defined according to IMGT convention as the region running from the second conserved V-encoded cysteine to the conserved J-encoded phenylalanine. In an earlier analysis of approximately 500 of the donors, sequences lacking an unambiguous match to a single V gene segment were excluded. An earlier analysis of about 600 of the donors called V segments functional above 56.7% productive rearrangements and segregating when the between-donor standard deviation exceeded 5%. A statistical classification framework was built for diagnosing cytomegalovirus status from the catalog of TCR beta chain sequences. A later analysis assigned V and J genes by comparing TCR nucleotide sequences with IMGT/GENE-DB human TR gene sequences. In a later analysis, CDR3 sequences and most-parsimonious VDJ recombination scenarios were assigned using the TCRdist pipeline. In a later analysis, every TCR beta chain was defined by the combination of its CDR3 amino acid sequence and its V-gene family, and reads without a unique V-gene family were dropped. To address suspected cross-contamination and a sequencing artifact, a later analysis removed approximately 590 highly shared, low-generation-probability nucleotide sequences. A later analysis calculated a clonal expansion index for each public chain from normalized within-repertoire ranks of inferred template counts. A later analysis computed generation probabilities with a VDJ recombination model fitted to out-of-frame rearrangements, and checked the results against IGoR. Hypergeometric tests were used in a later analysis to score TCR-TCR, TCR-HLA and TCR-CMV co-occurrence, with a repertoire-size bias correction applied to the TCR pairs. In a later analysis, false discovery rates were estimated by permuting HLA or CMV assignments 20 times. In a later analysis, co-occurring TCRs were grouped using DBSCAN, with TCRdist sequence similarity added in when clustering inside HLA-allele-positive subsets. Co-occurrence clustering excluded repertoires with fewer than 30,000 or more than 120,000 public chains, plus five with anomalous nucleotide sharing. The table was pulled from immuneACCESS by TCRdb, which kept in-frame rearrangements only. Such tables lose some clones; where checked, under half of the loss comes from unresolved V genes, and the rest has no known cause. V, J and clone size reflect that table, while D and trimming were determined from the DNA. In this sample the table shows 250,000 to 350,000 clones, under 90% of which occur a single time. 0.3% of the sample is in the top ten clones.

In total, just over 650 healthy bone marrow donors made up the cohort. At the time of sampling, all cohort members were nominally healthy, though unrecorded immune exposures were likely present. The donor was CMV seronegative and was included in the group of a few hundred seronegative cohort members. Each donor provided a peripheral blood sample, and peripheral blood mononuclear cells were used for TCR beta sequencing. Genomic DNA was extracted from the blood cell samples with the Qiagen DNeasy Blood Extraction Kit. Rearrangement joined TRBV7-6 to TRBJ2-6; the D gene lacks a confident call. This receptor was taken from a girl aged 2 to 10 in good health and CMV-seronegative. Source material: PBMCs. In nucleotides, the sequence is TGTGCCAGCAGCTTCCAATCTGGGGCCAACGTCCTGACTTTC. It encodes CASSFQSGANVLTF.